This is a list of T cell receptor beta chains from one sample in a study of response to subunit inactivated influenza vaccine. Via MiXCR, TCRdb re-called the RT-PCR reads, giving one row per CDR3 protein. Altogether hundreds of thousands of distinct CDR3 sequences are present, 13% to 15% being singletons, with the ten largest covering 7.5% to 8%. The sequencing used PBMCs from blood, collected 14 to 15 days before vaccination. These receptors were obtained from a man aged 45-65 years who received an inactivated influenza vaccine. The CDR3 runs from the conserved cysteine through the conserved F or W. D genes are given only for firm matches. The size of a clone is reported for some rows only, either as once, few or many, or as a class for expanded clones.

TRBV7-2	TRBD2	TRBJ2-1	few	TGTGCCAGCAGCTTAAGAATGCTAGCGGGAATTCAGTTCTTC	CASSLRMLAGIQFF
TRBV20-1	NA	TRBJ2-1	many	TGCAGTGCTCCCAGACAGGTCACTGAGCAGTTCTTC	CSAPRQVTEQFF
TRBV29-1	NA	TRBJ1-4	few	TGCAGCGTTGCGGGCAGGGTGGATGAAAAACTGTTTTTT	CSVAGRVDEKLFF
TRBV11-2	NA	TRBJ1-6	NA	TGTGCCAGCAGCCGCCCGTGGGAGGGTAGGAATTCACCCCTCCACTTT	CASSRPWEGRNSPLHF
TRBV29-1	NA	TRBJ2-5	few	TGCAGCGTTGAAGATCGGACAGCGAAGCAGCGGTACTTC	CSVEDRTAKQRYF
TRBV20-1	NA	TRBJ2-7	few	TGCAGTGCTCCCGACAGGCACACCTACGAGCAGTACTTC	CSAPDRHTYEQYF
TRBV4-3	NA	TRBJ2-3	NA	TGCGCCAGCAGCCGTGGAATTAGCACAGATACGCAGTATTTT	CASSRGISTDTQYF
TRBV12-3/TRBV12-4	NA	TRBJ1-2	NA	TGTGCCAGCAGTTTAAGGAAGGACTATGGCTACACCTTC	CASSLRKDYGYTF
TRBV29-1	NA	TRBJ2-1	few	TGCAGCCTGGGGGGGGGCCCCGTATACAATGAGCAGTTCTTC	CSLGGGPVYNEQFF
TRBV4-2	NA	TRBJ1-4	few	TGTGCCAGCAGCCAAGATGCGGGGGCCAATGAAAAACTGTTTTTT	CASSQDAGANEKLFF
TRBV30	NA	TRBJ1-5	NA	TGTGCCTGGAGTGAAGGTCCCAATCAGCCCCAGCATTTT	CAWSEGPNQPQHF
TRBV29-1	NA	TRBJ2-5	NA	TGCAGCGTTGCGCCGGGGACATCTAGAGAGACCCAGTACTTC	CSVAPGTSRETQYF
TRBV4-2	NA	TRBJ2-1	many	TGTGCCAGCAGCCTTCGGTCCGGAACTTACAATGAGCAGTTCTTC	CASSLRSGTYNEQFF
TRBV29-1	TRBD1	TRBJ2-6	many	TGCAGCGTTGCCGGGACAGCGACCTCAAACAACGTCCTGACTTTC	CSVAGTATSNNVLTF
TRBV5-1	NA	TRBJ1-2	few	TGCGCCAGCAGCTTGGGGGCCAAGGAGGGATCTACCTACACCTTC	CASSLGAKEGSTYTF
TRBV6-2/TRBV6-3	NA	TRBJ1-5	NA	TGTGCCAGCAGTTACCCTCCTGAGGGCTGGCGCAATCAGCCCCAGCATTTT	CASSYPPEGWRNQPQHF
TRBV5-1	NA	TRBJ2-2	many	TGCGCCAGCAGCTTGGCGGACAGACCTACCGGGGAGCTGTTTTTT	CASSLADRPTGELFF
TRBV9	NA	TRBJ1-2	few	TGTGCCAGCAGCGTAGACCCACTAAGTGGCTATGGCTACACCTTC	CASSVDPLSGYGYTF
TRBV10-3	TRBD2	TRBJ2-5	few	TGTGCCATCAGTGAGTCGGAGGCTAGCGGGATCCGGATACAAGAGACCCAGTACTTC	CAISESEASGIRIQETQYF
TRBV28	NA	TRBJ2-5	NA	TGTGCCAGCAGTTTTTCGGTGTTCCAAGAGACCCAGTACTTC	CASSFSVFQETQYF
TRBV28	NA	TRBJ1-5	few	TGTGCCAGCAGCTCCGGGAACAATCAGCCCCAGCATTTT	CASSSGNNQPQHF
TRBV4-1	TRBD1	TRBJ2-5	NA	TGCGCCAGCAGCCAGGCTCAGGGGGAAGAGACCCAGTACTTC	CASSQAQGEETQYF
TRBV4-3	NA	TRBJ1-3	many	TGCGCCAGCAGCCAAGATAGGAGTGGCGCATCTAACACCATATATTTT	CASSQDRSGASNTIYF
TRBV2	TRBD2	TRBJ2-7	NA	TGTGCCAGCAGGAGGCGGTTGCTAGCGGAAGCGGAGCAGTACTTC	CASRRRLLAEAEQYF
TRBV4-1	NA	TRBJ1-4	NA	TGCGCCAGCAGCCAAGAAGGGAGTGAAAAACTGTTTTTT	CASSQEGSEKLFF
TRBV6-1	NA	TRBJ2-3	few	TGTGCCAGCAGAACAGACACACGAACAGATACGCAGTATTTT	CASRTDTRTDTQYF
TRBV20-1	NA	TRBJ2-1	few	TGCAGTGCTAGAAACGGACTTGGTGGCGATGAGCAGTTCTTC	CSARNGLGGDEQFF
TRBV7-9	TRBD2	TRBJ2-5	many	TGTGCCAGCAGCGGACGAGCGGGAGAATCTGAGACCCAGTACTTC	CASSGRAGESETQYF
TRBV20-1	TRBD2	TRBJ2-5	NA	TGCAGTGCTAGAGTTGGGACTAGGGGAGAGACCCAGTACTTC	CSARVGTRGETQYF
TRBV20-1	NA	TRBJ1-2	few	TGCAGTGCTAGGAGATACGGAGATTTCTATGGCTACACCTTC	CSARRYGDFYGYTF
TRBV7-9	NA	TRBJ1-4	NA	TGTGCCAGCAGCCCGGACACTCGGGGAAAACTGTTTTTT	CASSPDTRGKLFF
TRBV12-3/TRBV12-4	NA	TRBJ2-1	many	TGTGCCAGCAGTTTTAGAGGTGGCACACGGGGAGAGCAGTTCTTC	CASSFRGGTRGEQFF
TRBV3-1	NA	TRBJ2-4	NA	TGTGCCAGCAGCCCGGGACGCTTCGCGGCCAAAAACATTCAGTACTTC	CASSPGRFAAKNIQYF
TRBV12-3/TRBV12-4	NA	TRBJ2-5	many	TGTGCCAGCAGTTTAGCAGGGGCTCACCGCCAAGAGACCCAGTACTTC	CASSLAGAHRQETQYF
TRBV7-9	TRBD2	TRBJ2-1	few	TGTGCCAGCAGCCTGGACGGAAGGGGAGGGTACAATGAGCAGTTCTTC	CASSLDGRGGYNEQFF
TRBV6-1	TRBD1	TRBJ1-5	NA	TGTGCCAGCAGTCCTCCGGGACAGGTAGCCAATCAGCCCCAGCATTTT	CASSPPGQVANQPQHF
TRBV4-3	NA	TRBJ2-1	many	TGCGCCAGCAGCCAAGGAAGCAATGAGCAGTTCTTC	CASSQGSNEQFF
TRBV27	TRBD2	TRBJ2-7	NA	TGTGCCAGCAGTTTATTGGGGCTAGCGGGAGGCTACGAGCAGTACTTC	CASSLLGLAGGYEQYF
TRBV27	TRBD1	TRBJ2-5	many	TGTGCCAGCAGCCCCAGGGGGCTGAGGGAAGAGACCCAGTACTTC	CASSPRGLREETQYF
TRBV20-1	TRBD2	TRBJ2-1	once	TGCAGTGCCATCCGCGGGGGTCGGGAGTTCTACAATGAGCAGTTCTTC	CSAIRGGREFYNEQFF
TRBV20-1	NA	TRBJ2-1	few	TGCAGTGCTAGAGCGGCGGCCAGCTCCTACAATGAGCAGTTCTTC	CSARAAASSYNEQFF
TRBV6-1	TRBD2	TRBJ2-3	few	TGTGCCAGCAGTCAACCGGGAGGGCCAGCTAATACGCAGTATTTT	CASSQPGGPANTQYF
TRBV29-1	TRBD1	TRBJ2-2	NA	TGCAGCGTGGGGGGACAGGGAAGCACCGGGGAGCTGTTTTTT	CSVGGQGSTGELFF
TRBV12-3/TRBV12-4	TRBD2	TRBJ2-7	NA	TGTGCCAGCAGTCCACTAGCGGGAGGATGGGGCGAGCAGTACTTC	CASSPLAGGWGEQYF
TRBV12-3/TRBV12-4	TRBD1	TRBJ2-6	few	TGTGCCAGCACCTGGGGTTGGGGGACAGGGATTCAAAAGGCCAACGTCCTGACTTTC	CASTWGWGTGIQKANVLTF
TRBV7-2	NA	TRBJ2-7	few	TGTGCCAGCAGCTTAGGTCAATGGGCAGGGAGCTCCTACGAGCAGTACTTC	CASSLGQWAGSSYEQYF
TRBV20-1	NA	TRBJ1-2	many	TGCAGTGCTAGAGATTTTGGCACGACGGGCTATGGCTACACCTTC	CSARDFGTTGYGYTF
TRBV24-1	NA	TRBJ2-3	few	TGTGCCACCAGTGATTTGGTAGCTAGCACAGATACGCAGTATTTT	CATSDLVASTDTQYF
TRBV27	NA	TRBJ2-7	NA	TGTGCCAGCAGTACAGGAGCGGTGCAGTACTTC	CASSTGAVQYF
TRBV6-2/TRBV6-3	NA	TRBJ2-3	many	TGTGCCAGCAGTTTGGTAGCGAGAGATACGCAGTATTTT	CASSLVARDTQYF